This record looks at one T cell receptor (beta chain) sequence and its context. The antigen remains unidentified. This sample was taken from a study of cytomegalovirus exposure and HLA in healthy donors. The germline gives CDR1 ENHRY, CDR2 SYGVKD. V was pared by 11 bases and J by 0 bases, with 9 bases of the junction left unmatched. CDR3 length: 14 amino acids. 60 Vbeta and 13 Jbeta primers were used in PCR. The protocol was immunoSEQ multiplex PCR, while the TCRdb copy is restricted to in-frame clones and leaves out a portion. The listing records approximately 110,000 clones. Findings and caveats of the study: In vitro assays verified that a few CMV-associated chains recognized CMV antigens specifically. A further, later analysis showed that HLA-associated TCR beta chains (compared with equally common others) were more clonally expanded. CMV serostatus was the only immune exposure information that was available. Reports credit the classifier with highly specific, highly sensitive diagnosis of cytomegalovirus status.

J is TRBJ1-2 and V is TRBV10-3; 7 bases match TRBD1. Sequenced: PBMCs. The TCR was taken from a middle-aged man in good health and CMV-seronegative. CDR3 in amino acids: CAAITGDSNYGYTF. The CDR3 DNA sequence: TGTGCCGCTATTACAGGGGATTCTAACTATGGCTACACCTTC.